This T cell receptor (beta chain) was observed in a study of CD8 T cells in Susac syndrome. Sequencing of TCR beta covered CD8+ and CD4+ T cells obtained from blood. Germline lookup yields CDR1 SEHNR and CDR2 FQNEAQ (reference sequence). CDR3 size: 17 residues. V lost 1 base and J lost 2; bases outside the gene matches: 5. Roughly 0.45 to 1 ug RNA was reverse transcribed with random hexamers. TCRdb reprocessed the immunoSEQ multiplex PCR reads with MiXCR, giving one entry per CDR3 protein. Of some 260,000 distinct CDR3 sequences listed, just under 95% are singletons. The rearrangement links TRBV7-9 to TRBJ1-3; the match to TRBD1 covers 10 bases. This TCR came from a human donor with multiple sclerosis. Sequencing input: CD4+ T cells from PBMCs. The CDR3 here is CASSLEVGQGTGNTIYF. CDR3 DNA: TGTGCCAGCAGCTTAGAAGTGGGACAGGGGACTGGAAACACCATATATTTT.